The rows below give T cell receptor beta chains drawn from one sample of a study of PD-1 blockade in classical Hodgkin lymphoma. Assay used: immunoSEQ multiplex PCR; TCRdb lists only in-frame clones, some missing. This repertoire shows fewer than 30,000 clones, around 88% found once; its top ten account for approximately 6.3%. The sample in question was CD8+ T cells from blood, obtained at baseline. The receptors stem from a human donor with classical Hodgkin lymphoma. CDR3s include the opening cysteine and the closing phenylalanine or tryptophan. The D gene is left open where the match is weak. Size values are once, few and many counts, or a class for expanded clones, and some rows have none.

CDR3 | DNA | D | J | V | size
CASSQVAGRSSYEQYF | TGCGCCAGCAGCCAAGTAGCCGGGAGGAGCTCCTACGAGCAGTACTTC | TRBD2 | TRBJ2-7 | TRBV4-1 | .
CASKGLWEQYF | TGTGCCAGCAAGGGGCTGTGGGAGCAGTACTTC | . | TRBJ2-7 | TRBV2 | .
CASSIASLGTDTQYF | TGTGCCAGTAGTATAGCGTCCTTAGGCACAGATACGCAGTATTTT | . | TRBJ2-3 | TRBV19 | once
CASSPGTGSYEQYF | TGTGCCAGCAGCCCCGGGACAGGATCCTACGAGCAGTACTTC | TRBD1 | TRBJ2-7 | TRBV7-9 | .
CASTDTYSYEQYF | TGTGCCAGCACGGACACCTACTCCTACGAGCAGTACTTC | . | TRBJ2-7 | TRBV25-1 | .
CASSSGQGIYGYTF | TGTGCCAGCAGCTCCGGACAGGGAATATATGGCTACACCTTC | TRBD1 | TRBJ1-2 | TRBV13 | once
CASSEGRGDSEQYF | TGTGCCAGCAGTGAGGGCAGGGGAGATTCCGAGCAGTACTTC | . | TRBJ2-7 | TRBV25-1 | .
CASSLAGHNTGELFF | TGTGCCAGCAGTTTAGCCGGACATAACACCGGGGAGCTGTTTTTT | . | TRBJ2-2 | TRBV27 | .
CASSLVGAQANEKLFF | TGCGCCAGCAGCTTGGTGGGGGCCCAAGCCAATGAAAAACTGTTTTTT | . | TRBJ1-4 | TRBV5-1 | .
CASSLGGLAFPDLTDTQYF | TGTGCCAGCAGCTTAGGGGGACTAGCGTTCCCCGATCTCACAGATACGCAGTATTTT | TRBD2 | TRBJ2-3 | TRBV11-3 | .
CASSPEGLAIEQFF | TGCGCCAGCAGCCCGGAGGGACTAGCAATTGAGCAGTTCTTC | TRBD2 | TRBJ2-1 | TRBV5-1 | .
CASSMSGLAGDEQFF | TGTGCCAGTAGTATGTCGGGACTAGCGGGAGATGAGCAGTTCTTC | TRBD2 | TRBJ2-1 | TRBV19 | few
CASSYSEGASYGYTF | TGTGCCAGCAGTTACTCTGAGGGGGCGTCCTATGGCTACACCTTC | TRBD1 | TRBJ1-2 | TRBV6-5 | .
CASSPEWNQPQHF | TGCGCCAGCAGCCCGGAATGGAATCAGCCCCAGCATTTT | . | TRBJ1-5 | TRBV4-1 | .
CASSLHRGEGTEAFF | TGTGCCAGCAGTTTACACAGGGGGGAGGGCACTGAAGCTTTCTTT | TRBD1 | TRBJ1-1 | TRBV27 | .
CASRPTVAGGIDEQYF | TGTGCCAGCAGGCCAACGGTAGCGGGAGGGATCGACGAGCAGTACTTC | TRBD2 | TRBJ2-7 | TRBV7-9 | .
CASSQETGFGGNEQFF | TGTGCCAGCAGCCAAGAGACAGGTTTTGGGGGTAATGAGCAGTTCTTC | . | TRBJ2-1 | TRBV4-2 | .
CASTGWGGGETQYF | TGTGCCAGCACCGGGTGGGGGGGCGGCGAGACCCAGTACTTC | . | TRBJ2-5 | TRBV7-9 | .
CASSLADSYNEQFF | TGTGCCAGCAGTTTAGCGGACTCCTACAATGAGCAGTTCTTC | . | TRBJ2-1 | TRBV28 | .
CASSIGKTRAPYEQYF | TGTGCCAGTAGTATCGGTAAGACTAGGGCCCCCTACGAGCAGTACTTC | . | TRBJ2-7 | TRBV19 | .
CASSYRTSGSNNEQFF | TGTGCCAGCAGTTACCGGACTAGCGGGAGCAACAATGAGCAGTTCTTC | TRBD2 | TRBJ2-1 | TRBV6-5 | .
CASKLTTSGVTYEQYF | TGTGCCAGCAAGCTTACGACTAGCGGGGTGACCTACGAGCAGTACTTC | TRBD2 | TRBJ2-7 | TRBV11-2 | once
CAWMGRIQGQSSYEQYF | TGTGCCTGGATGGGCCGGATCCAGGGTCAAAGCTCCTACGAGCAGTACTTC | . | TRBJ2-7 | TRBV30 | .
CASSSRGLGTDTQYF | TGTGCCAGCAGTTCTAGGGGGCTTGGCACAGATACGCAGTATTTT | TRBD1 | TRBJ2-3 | TRBV27 | .
CASSSTEYNEQFF | TGTGCCAGCAGTTCGACAGAGTACAATGAGCAGTTCTTC | . | TRBJ2-1 | TRBV5-4 | .
CASSLQGRAYLHTEQYF | TGTGCCAGCAGCTTGCAAGGACGTGCCTACCTGCATACCGAGCAGTACTTC | . | TRBJ2-7 | TRBV7-2 | .
CASSLVRWEGYNEQFF | TGTGCCAGCAGCTTGGTTCGGTGGGAGGGTTACAATGAGCAGTTCTTC | TRBD2 | TRBJ2-1 | TRBV5-4 | .
CASSLSGQGLGVYYEQYF | TGTGCCAGCAGTTTATCGGGACAGGGGCTAGGGGTTTACTACGAGCAGTACTTC | TRBD1 | TRBJ2-7 | TRBV27 | .
CASSQGGLPAREQYF | TGTGCCAGCAGTCAAGGGGGCCTACCCGCAAGGGAGCAGTACTTC | TRBD1 | TRBJ2-7 | TRBV4-2 | .
CASSWEFGYEQYF | TGTGCCAGCAGCTGGGAATTCGGCTACGAGCAGTACTTC | . | TRBJ2-7 | TRBV7-7 | .
CASVLAGAEQFF | TGTGCCAGCGTCCTAGCGGGTGCCGAGCAGTTCTTC | TRBD2 | TRBJ2-1 | TRBV2 | .
CASSASTDTQYF | TGTGCCAGCAGCGCGAGCACAGATACGCAGTATTTT | . | TRBJ2-3 | TRBV7-2 | .
CASSLAVSTDTQYF | TGCGCCAGCAGCTTAGCGGTCAGCACAGATACGCAGTATTTT | . | TRBJ2-3 | TRBV5-1 | .
CASSLEWTGYNEQFF | TGTGCCAGCAGCTTAGAGTGGACAGGGTACAATGAGCAGTTCTTC | TRBD1 | TRBJ2-1 | TRBV7-8 | .
CASSSSGTSGRMYNEQFF | TGCGCCAGCAGCTCGTCCGGGACTAGCGGGAGGATGTACAATGAGCAGTTCTTC | TRBD2 | TRBJ2-1 | TRBV5-1 | .
CASSFGGQPQHF | TGTGCCAGCAGTTTCGGGGGGCAGCCCCAGCATTTT | . | TRBJ1-5 | TRBV27 | .
CASSFGQRNTEAFF | TGTGCCAGCAGTTTCGGACAGAGGAACACTGAAGCTTTCTTT | . | TRBJ1-1 | TRBV27 | few
CASRTVRDTQETQYF | TGTGCCAGCAGGACGGTCCGGGACACACAAGAGACCCAGTACTTC | . | TRBJ2-5 | TRBV6-6 | .
CASSYSLGVYEQYF | TGTGCCAGCAGTTACTCGTTAGGCGTCTACGAGCAGTACTTC | . | TRBJ2-7 | TRBV6-5 | .
CASSLGLGYEQYF | TGCGCCAGCAGCTTGGGACTAGGCTACGAGCAGTACTTC | . | TRBJ2-7 | TRBV5-1 | .
CASRNRNVEGANYGYTF | TGTGCCAGCAGGAATCGAAACGTGGAGGGAGCTAACTATGGCTACACCTTC | . | TRBJ1-2 | TRBV9 | .
CASSFSQTYTEAFF | TGTGCCAGCAGTTTCAGCCAGACCTACACTGAAGCTTTCTTT | . | TRBJ1-1 | TRBV28 | .
CASSIGGTGDNEQFF | TGTGCCAGTAGTATAGGGGGGACAGGGGACAATGAGCAGTTCTTC | TRBD1 | TRBJ2-1 | TRBV19 | .
CASSLGMSYEQYF | TGCGCCAGCAGCTTGGGGATGTCCTACGAGCAGTACTTC | . | TRBJ2-7 | TRBV5-1 | .
CASSMGGLHQPQHF | TGTGCCAGTAGTATGGGTGGGTTGCATCAGCCCCAGCATTTT | . | TRBJ1-5 | TRBV19 | .
CASGVPRETNTGELFF | TGTGCCAGCGGAGTACCTCGGGAGACGAACACCGGGGAGCTGTTTTTT | . | TRBJ2-2 | TRBV2 | .
CASSWTGKTEAFF | TGTGCCAGCAGTTGGACAGGCAAAACTGAAGCTTTCTTT | TRBD1 | TRBJ1-1 | TRBV6-5 | .
CASSFGGELFF | TGCGCCAGCAGCTTTGGCGGGGAGCTGTTTTTT | . | TRBJ2-2 | TRBV5-1 | .